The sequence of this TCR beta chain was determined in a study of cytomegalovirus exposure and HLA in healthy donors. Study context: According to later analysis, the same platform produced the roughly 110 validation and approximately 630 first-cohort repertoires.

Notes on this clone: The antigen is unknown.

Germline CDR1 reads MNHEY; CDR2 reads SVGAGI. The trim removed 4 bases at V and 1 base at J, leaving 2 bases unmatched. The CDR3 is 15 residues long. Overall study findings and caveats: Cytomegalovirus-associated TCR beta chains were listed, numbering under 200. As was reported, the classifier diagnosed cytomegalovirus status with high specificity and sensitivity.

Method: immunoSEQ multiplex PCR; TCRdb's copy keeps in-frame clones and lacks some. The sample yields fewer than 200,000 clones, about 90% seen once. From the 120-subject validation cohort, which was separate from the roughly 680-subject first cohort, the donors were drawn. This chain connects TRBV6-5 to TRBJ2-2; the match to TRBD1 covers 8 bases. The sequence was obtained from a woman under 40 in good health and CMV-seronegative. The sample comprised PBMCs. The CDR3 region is CASSSTGENTGELFF. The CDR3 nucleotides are TGTGCCAGCAGTTCGACAGGGGAGAACACCGGGGAGCTGTTTTTT.